This T cell receptor (beta chain) was retrieved from a study of cytomegalovirus exposure and HLA in healthy donors (dated by TCRdb to 2015 to 2018). About the full investigation: According to a later analysis, the 110 or so validation repertoires were produced on the same platform as the roughly 720 repertoires of the first cohort. To predict cytomegalovirus infection status, the study combined high-throughput TCR immunosequencing, statistical association of individual TCRs with disease status, and machine learning. The aim of the study was to test whether cataloging public T cell receptors could identify signatures of past pathogen exposure. Besides the first cohort of some 670 subjects, a separate validation cohort made up of roughly 120 different subjects was used. The paper as a whole reports these results and caveats: A later analysis had no HLA typing for the validation cohort, so co-occurrence there was scored across all 110 or so repertoires. In vitro tests confirmed that a few of the cytomegalovirus-associated TCR beta chains recognize cytomegalovirus antigens. A total of roughly 160 TCR beta chains were listed by the study as associated with cytomegalovirus. It was suggested by the authors that the approach could potentially be generalized to other disease states and immunological phenotypes. The classifier was reported to diagnose cytomegalovirus status with high specificity and sensitivity in both the original cohort and the validation cohort. While some public TCRs were present in many individuals, most TCR sequences turned up only very rarely across donors. A later analysis found that TCRs clustered in the first cohort also tended to co-occur in the roughly 120 validation repertoires, with 94% of cluster scores above 0.

Separate from the approximately 690-subject first cohort, the validation cohort of around 130 subjects was the group to which the donors belonged. This clone was observed once. The target of this receptor is not known. Qualities for individual bases were not recorded, and no much larger clone is one base off. Other DNA sequences in the same sample also yield this CDR3. Library construction relied on the immunoSEQ multiplex PCR assay. The original methods were these. To diagnose cytomegalovirus status from the catalog of TCR beta chain sequences, a statistical classification framework was built. TCRdb stores this immuneACCESS table with in-frame sequences only. Part of the clones is absent; in the studies checked, under half of the shortfall reflects unresolved V genes, and no reason is known for the rest. The DNA was the basis for D and trimming; V, J and clone size are from that table. The sample includes 230,000 or so clones, with 88% observed a single time. The ten biggest clones cover around 3% of the sample.

CDR1 and CDR2 are drawn from the germline V gene (reference sequence): GTSNPN, SVGIG. From the cysteine through the phenylalanine, the CDR3 covers 11 amino acids. Only the CDR3 region is kept as DNA, spanning 33 bases read in frame from base 1. V loses 3 bases of germline sequence and J loses 4 bases, and the interval between the two ends is 6 bases. The chain is assembled from TRBV30 and TRBJ1-1, with a weak D call of TRBD1 (5 bases match). The source of this sequence is a woman aged 18-30 years in good health and CMV-seronegative. Source material: PBMCs. The CDR3 loop reads CAWRRGTEAFF. DNA sequence: TGTGCCTGGAGAAGGGGCACTGAAGCTTTCTTT.